This TCR beta chain appears in the sequencing data of a study of blood T cell repertoires in COVID-19. At the level of the study: Some COVID-19 samples were acute and others convalescent; all came from the United States, Italy and Spain. T cells, B-cell-depleted T cells, or PBMCs provided the cDNA or gDNA that served as material.

The ends lost 3 bases at V and 2 bases at J; junction bases unmatched: 2. CDR3 length: 14 amino acids. The V gene's germline CDR1 is SGHTA and CDR2 FQGNSA. Generated by immunoSEQ multiplex PCR, the TCRdb table keeps only in-frame clones and is missing some. This sample has approximately 110,000 clones, with roughly 70% found just once. This sequence joins TRBV7-2 and TRBJ1-1; 8 bases are a match to TRBD1. The specimen sequenced was peripheral blood. This clonotype was obtained from a human donor with acute or convalescent COVID-19. The donor label of this sample is uncertain. CDR3 protein: CASSFDRGNTEAFF. CDR3 nucleotide sequence: TGTGCCAGCAGCTTTGACAGGGGCAACACTGAAGCTTTCTTT.